This TCR beta chain was sequenced during a study of cytomegalovirus exposure and HLA in healthy donors. Looked up from germline, CDR1 is WSHSY and CDR2 is SAAADI. The trim removed 4 bases at V and 6 bases at J, leaving 4 bases unmatched. The CDR3 runs 14 residues. As to this clone: The target antigen is unknown.

PCR primers comprised 60 Vbeta and 13 Jbeta primers. Profiled with immunoSEQ multiplex PCR; TCRdb holds only in-frame clones, not every one. The sample has over 150,000 clones, 80% seen once; the top ten hold about 5.6%. General study findings and limits: A likely sequencing artifact accounted for one observed cluster of highly shared sequence variants. Earlier analysis yielded a pattern in which most TCR beta V segments were productive about 90% or about 30% of the time.

This sequence was found in a woman in her 40s in good health and CMV-seropositive. The rearrangement uses TRBV10-2 and TRBJ2-3; 10 positions agree with TRBD2. Sequencing was done on a sample of PBMCs. Here the CDR3 DNA reads TGCGCCAGCAGTGGGACTAGCGGTCGGGATACGCAGTATTTT. Amino acids: CASSGTSGRDTQYF.